This T cell receptor (beta chain) was found in a study of beta chain features in type 1 diabetes. Trimming left V 0 bases short and J 7 bases short, with 7 bases between. CDR1 and CDR2 (germline): SGHDT, YYEEEE. The CDR3 consists of 13 residues. This clone was seen many times. Its target is not known. Regarding the study as a whole: It was not settled here whether HLA type affects TCRB rearrangement. In every one of the four CD4+ subsets, TCRB CDR3s were moderately but significantly shorter in Type 1 diabetes patients. Within patients, naive, central memory and Treg TCRB repertoires seemed more similar than within healthy donors.

Sequencing targeted expressed TCRB transcripts, as all isolated RNA had been reverse transcribed. Method: immunoSEQ multiplex PCR; TCRdb's copy keeps in-frame clones and lacks some. Of hundreds of thousands of clones in the sample, approximately 14% were seen once. The receptor's source is a man aged 30 to 45 in good health. This rearrangement joins TRBV5-6 to TRBJ1-4, with D unclear. What was sequenced was central memory CD4+ T cells from blood. CDR3 residues: CASSLAWGEKLFF. CDR3 DNA: TGTGCCAGCAGCTTGGCCTGGGGTGAAAAACTGTTTTTT.